This TCR beta chain was recorded in a study of blood T cell repertoires in COVID-19. Looking at the study overall: Both acute and convalescent COVID-19 samples were obtained from the United States, Italy and Spain. T cells, B-cell-depleted T cells, or PBMCs supplied cDNA or gDNA.

Generated by immunoSEQ multiplex PCR, the TCRdb table keeps only in-frame clones and is missing some. Of about 270,000 clones in the sample, approximately 91% were seen once. Germline-derived CDR1 and CDR2 are MGHRA and YSYEKL. V gave up 1 base and J gave up 7 bases, with 13 bases separating them. CDR3 size: 15 residues. Residents of approximately 25 US areas, aged about 18 to 89 years, made up the participants. Participants' own reports of clinical history determined their cohort assignment. The source material was PBMCs or T cells enriched from blood (not recorded which). V usage is TRBV4-1 and J usage is TRBJ1-4, with D perhaps matching TRBD1 (5 bases). This receptor was obtained from a woman aged 40 to 50 with acute COVID-19. CDR3 nucleotides: TGCGCCAGCAGCCAAGGTAGTCAGGGAGGTGAAAAACTGTTTTTT. This encodes CASSQGSQGGEKLFF.